Each of the 24 T cell receptor beta chains below was sequenced from the same sample in a study of CD8 T cells in ankylosing spondylitis. TCRdb called the 5' RACE reads again in MiXCR, with one record for every CDR3 protein. Here the sample spans 270,000 or so distinct CDR3 sequences, more than 15% being singletons. Material: blood, either unsorted or a sorted T cell fraction (not recorded which). These receptor sequences come from a male donor with ankylosing spondylitis or in good health (not recorded which).

This clonotype has just a few counts. The chain uses TRBV20-1 and TRBJ2-1, with D possibly matching TRBD2 (6 bases). Trimming left V 6 bases short and J 0 bases short, with 18 bases between. CDR1 DFQATT and CDR2 SNEGSKA come from the germline V gene (reference sequence). CDR3 length: 16 residues. Here the CDR3 DNA reads TGCAGTGCCCAAAATGGGGCGGGAAGCTCCTACAATGAGCAGTTCTTC. Amino acid sequence: CSAQNGAGSSYNEQFF.

This clonotype appeared a few times. The V gene is TRBV27, the J gene TRBJ2-3; D perhaps matches TRBD2 (5 bases). Germline-derived CDR1 and CDR2 are MNHEY and SMNVEV (reference sequence). This CDR3 is built from 14 residues. Trimming left V 4 bases short and J 1 base short, with 9 bases between. The DNA for the CDR3 is TGTGCCAGCAGTTCCGGGATTCGCACAGATACGCAGTATTTT. Amino acids: CASSSGIRTDTQYF.

The chain has TRBV12-3 or TRBV12-4 and TRBJ1-3, with D possibly matching TRBD1 (5 bases). The CDR3 is made up of 15 amino acids. Deletions cut 6 bases from V and 7 bases from J, with 19 bases between. CDR3 loop: CASSWTGTPQNTIYF. CDR3 coding DNA: TGTGCCAGCAGCTGGACCGGGACCCCACAGAACACCATATATTTT.

The chain is built from TRBV24-1 and TRBJ2-3; 8 positions agree with TRBD1. V lost 4 bases, J lost 3 bases, and 8 bases stayed unmatched. From germline, CDR1 is KGHDR and CDR2 SFDVKD. This CDR3 region has 16 residues. CDR3 loop: CATSDPRTGSTDTQYF. CDR3 nucleotides: TGTGCCACCAGTGACCCGAGGACAGGGTCGACAGATACGCAGTATTTT.

This rearrangement joins TRBV10-3 to TRBJ2-5, with D unclear. Trimming stripped 0 bases from V and 4 bases from J, with 21 bases between. The CDR3 is 18 residues long. The germline CDR1 and CDR2 sequences are ENHRY and SYGVKD. This CDR3 reads CAISESDGRSVVVETQYF. The CDR3 bases are TGTGCCATCAGTGAGTCGGATGGTCGCAGCGTGGTGGTAGAGACCCAGTACTTC.

This clonotype was counted only a few times. The gene calls are TRBV5-1 and TRBJ2-1, with TRBD1 identical over 11 bases. There are 15 residues in the CDR3. V dropped 0 bases and J dropped 8; count of bases not matched to a gene: 4. CDR1 and CDR2 from the germline V gene are SGHRS and YFSETQ. The CDR3 spells CASSLGDRGFDEQFF. CDR3 sequence (DNA): TGCGCCAGCAGCTTGGGGGACAGGGGGTTCGATGAGCAGTTCTTC.

This chain joins TRBV7-2 and TRBJ2-7, with D possibly TRBD1 on 6 matching bases. The ends were cut back, 7 bases at V and 2 bases at J, with 15 bases in the middle. CDR1 is SGHTA and CDR2 is FQGNSA in the germline V gene. This CDR3 has 14 amino acids. The CDR3 is CASTLDRSTYEQYF. The DNA of the CDR3 is TGTGCCAGCACCCTAGACAGGAGTACCTACGAGCAGTACTTC.

As regards this clonotype: One junction end disagrees with the germline gene, perhaps due to a read error. This sequence joins TRBV20-1 and TRBJ2-1; TRBD2 aligns across 10 bases. This CDR3 spans 15 amino acids. Germline CDR1 reads DFQATT; CDR2 reads SNEGSKA (reference sequence). This chain's CDR3 is CSASGVSGRFNKQFF. The CDR3 DNA follows: TGCAGTGCTAGCGGGGTTAGCGGGAGGTTCAATAAGCAGTTCTTC.

This clonotype came up many times. The rearrangement links TRBV27 to TRBJ2-7; D remains unclear. CDR1 and CDR2 (germline): MNHEY, SMNVEV (reference sequence). The CDR3 runs to 13 residues. Trimming removed 4 bases from V and 0 bases from J, with 7 bases in between. The DNA of the CDR3 is TGTGCCAGCAGTTCCAGAAGCTCCTACGAGCAGTACTTC. Encoded protein: CASSSRSSYEQYF.

This clonotype has a handful of counts. The genes are TRBV20-1 and TRBJ2-1, with TRBD2 matching over 8 bases. Germline V gene data show CDR1 as DFQATT and CDR2 as SNEGSKA (reference sequence). V lost 6 bases and J lost 2; bases outside the gene matches: 12. The CDR3 extends over 16 amino acids. CDR3 amino acids: CSATQGLVGTYNEQFF. In DNA form, the CDR3 reads TGCAGTGCCACTCAGGGACTAGTGGGAACCTACAATGAGCAGTTCTTC.

This clonotype has just a few counts. This chain uses TRBV11-1 with TRBJ2-1; TRBD1 matches at 9 bases. The V gene's germline CDR1 is SGHAT and CDR2 FQDESV (reference sequence). The CDR3 totals 19 residues. The J segment lost 7 bases and the V segment lost 3 bases, leaving 19 bases of the junction unmatched. CDR3 region: CASSFRTGEGDRVLNEQFF. Written as DNA, the CDR3 is TGTGCCAGCAGCTTTCGAACTGGCGAGGGGGACAGGGTATTAAATGAGCAGTTCTTC.

The V gene is TRBV28, the J gene TRBJ2-2; no clear D. The CDR3 covers 14 residues. CDR1 MDHEN and CDR2 SYDVKM come from the germline V gene. V lost 5 bases to trimming and J lost 7 bases, with 14 bases between them. In DNA, the CDR3 is TGTGCCAGCAGTCCCCTCCAGGAGATCGGGGAGCTGTTTTTT. It encodes CASSPLQEIGELFF.

This sequence joins TRBV20-1 and TRBJ1-2; 7 positions match TRBD1. Germline V gives CDR1 DFQATT, CDR2 SNEGSKA (reference sequence). Trimming took 1 base from V and 8 from J; bases not matched to a gene: 10. The CDR3 loop spans 14 amino acids. CDR3 in amino acids: CSARGGGPADGYTF. CDR3 DNA: TGCAGTGCTAGAGGAGGGGGCCCCGCCGACGGCTACACCTTC.

This rearrangement joins TRBV5-6 to TRBJ2-3; TRBD1 might be the D (5 bases). The V end was cut by 5 bases, the J end by 0 bases, with 16 bases between. The CDR3 sequence is 16 residues long. The V gene's germline CDR1 is SGHDT and CDR2 YYEEEE. DNA of the CDR3: TGTGCCAGCAGATTAATTAGGGGTGCTAGCACAGATACGCAGTATTTT. Translation gives CASRLIRGASTDTQYF.

Concerning this clonotype itself: This may stem from a read error, because a much larger clone lies one nucleotide away. The rearrangement joins TRBV6-5 to TRBJ2-3; maybe TRBD2 (5 bases). Per germline, CDR1 MNHEY and CDR2 SVGAGI. CDR3 length equals 12 residues. The CDR3 loop reads CASGYGADTQYF. CDR3 coding DNA: TGTGCCAGCGGTTACGGGGCAGATACGCAGTATTTT.

The chain's CDR3 is CASSASGAGMATIYF. CDR3 sequence (DNA): TGTGCCAGCAGCGCATCGGGGGCGGGGATGGCCACCATATATTTT. This chain links TRBV9 with TRBJ1-3; possible D gene TRBD1, 6 bases. Trimming left V 3 bases short and J 9 bases short, with 19 bases between. Per germline, CDR1 SGDLS and CDR2 YYNGEE. The CDR3 contains 15 residues.

The chain recombines TRBV15 with TRBJ2-1; 8 bases match TRBD2. Germline CDR1 and CDR2: LNHNV and YYDKDF (reference sequence). Trimming at V came to 0 bases and at J to 14 bases, leaving 6 bases not matched to a gene. The CDR3 consists of 13 residues. DNA of the CDR3: TGTGCCACCAGCAGAGACTGGCGGGAGGAGGAGTTCTTC. Translating gives CATSRDWREEEFF.

This clonotype has only a few counts. The J gene is TRBJ1-1, the V gene TRBV12-3 or TRBV12-4; maybe TRBD1 (5 bases). V lost 4 bases and J lost 1, with 7 bases in between. This CDR3 comprises 13 residues. The CDR3 DNA is TGTGCCAGCAGTTGGGGGACGAACACTGAAGCTTTCTTT. It specifies CASSWGTNTEAFF.

This clonotype was seen a few times. J is TRBJ2-7 and V is TRBV27, with a tentative D call TRBD2 (6 bases). Trimming removed 4 bases from V and 9 bases from J, with 16 bases in between. This CDR3 is 13 amino acids long. Germline CDR1 and CDR2: MNHEY and SMNVEV (reference sequence). CDR3 DNA sequence: TGTGCCAGCAGTTCAGGGACCGCGCGGGGGCAGTACTTC. Protein product: CASSSGTARGQYF.

This clonotype has a handful of counts. The chain is built from TRBV6-4 and TRBJ2-2; D is unresolved. V was trimmed by 6 bases and J by 1 base, leaving 9 bases between them. The CDR3 is made up of 14 amino acids. Germline CDR1 and CDR2: MRHNA and SNTAGT. CDR3 region: CASSYNLNTGELFF. CDR3 bases: TGTGCCAGCAGCTACAACTTGAACACCGGGGAGCTGTTTTTT.

This clonotype appeared many times. This chain joins TRBV4-3 and TRBJ1-5; no reliable D call. Germline V gene sequence: CDR1 LGHNA, CDR2 YSLEER. The CDR3 is made up of 14 amino acids. V dropped 0 bases and J dropped 0 bases, with 3 bases sitting between them. This chain's CDR3 is CASSQDYSNQPQHF. CDR3 in DNA: TGCGCCAGCAGCCAAGACTATAGCAATCAGCCCCAGCATTTT.

The chain has TRBV4-1 and TRBJ2-7; no firm D call. V was clipped by 1 base and J by 3 bases, with 13 bases between them. CDR1 is MGHRA and CDR2 is YSYEKL in the germline V gene. The CDR3 sequence is 15 residues long. CDR3 region: CASSQGVSAHYEQYF. In DNA form, the CDR3 reads TGCGCCAGCAGCCAAGGAGTAAGCGCCCACTACGAGCAGTACTTC.

There are many counts of this clonotype. The J gene is TRBJ2-5, the V gene TRBV4-3; unclear D gene. The germline V and J ends were trimmed by 2 bases and 0 bases, with 10 bases remaining between them. This CDR3 is built from 15 residues. Germline V gene sequence: CDR1 LGHNA, CDR2 YSLEER. In nucleotides, the CDR3 is TGCGCCAGCAGCCAACTACTTAATAACCAAGAGACCCAGTACTTC. Protein: CASSQLLNNQETQYF.

The CDR3 sequence is CASSSPRTGPNNEQFF. CDR3 DNA sequence: TGTGCCAGCAGTTCACCTCGGACAGGGCCTAACAATGAGCAGTTCTTC. The rearrangement joins TRBV27 to TRBJ2-1; 8 positions match TRBD1. V was clipped by 4 bases and J by 5 bases; unmatched bases: 10. CDR3 size: 16 residues. Per germline, CDR1 MNHEY and CDR2 SMNVEV (reference sequence).